This is a list of T cell receptor beta chains from one sample in a study of blood T cell repertoires in COVID-19. Profiling relied on immunoSEQ multiplex PCR, and the TCRdb table lists in-frame clones only, not all of them. The sample yields roughly 250,000 clones, about nine tenths seen once. The material sequenced was PBMCs or T cells enriched from blood (not recorded which). These receptors all stem from a woman in her twenties or thirties with acute COVID-19. The CDR3 runs from the conserved cysteine through the conserved F or W. D genes are given only for firm matches. The size entry is marked missing in some rows and otherwise reads once, few, many or a size class.

v_gene,abundance,j_gene,d_gene,CDR3aa,CDR3nt
TRBV9,.,TRBJ2-3,TRBD2,CASSVGLAGGTDTQYF,TGTGCCAGCAGCGTGGGACTAGCGGGGGGCACAGATACGCAGTATTTT
TRBV15,.,TRBJ1-2,.,CATSTEQTGGYTF,TGTGCCACCAGCACGGAGCAAACTGGAGGCTACACCTTC
TRBV9,.,TRBJ1-1,.,CASSAGAVNTEAFF,TGTGCCAGCAGTGCGGGGGCAGTGAACACTGAAGCTTTCTTT
TRBV30,.,TRBJ1-2,.,CAWSSGDNYGYTF,TGTGCCTGGAGTAGCGGGGATAACTATGGCTACACCTTC
TRBV19,.,TRBJ1-6,.,CASGTGFGNSPLHF,TGTGCCAGTGGAACAGGGTTTGGCAATTCACCCCTCCACTTT
TRBV3-1/TRBV3-2,.,TRBJ2-1,TRBD1,CASKRGTGPYNEQFF,TGTGCCAGCAAAAGAGGGACAGGGCCCTACAATGAGCAGTTCTTC
TRBV7-2,.,TRBJ2-3,TRBD2,CASSLGLAGVSTQYF,TGTGCCAGCAGTTTGGGACTAGCGGGAGTCAGTACGCAGTATTTT
TRBV7-9,.,TRBJ1-2,TRBD1,CASSPGGTAYGYTF,TGTGCCAGCAGCCCAGGGGGCACCGCCTATGGCTACACCTTC
TRBV24-1,once,TRBJ1-2,.,CATSSGNYGYTF,TGTGCCACCAGTTCAGGGAACTATGGCTACACCTTC
TRBV27,.,TRBJ1-4,.,CASSFMRDGGEKLFF,TGTGCCAGCAGTTTTATGAGAGATGGAGGTGAAAAACTGTTTTTT
TRBV2,.,TRBJ2-5,TRBD2,CASKEGLAQETQYF,TGTGCCAGCAAAGAGGGACTAGCCCAAGAGACCCAGTACTTC
TRBV19,few,TRBJ1-3,.,CASSIQSSAGNTIYF,TGTGCCAGTAGTATACAGTCTTCAGCTGGAAACACCATATATTTT
TRBV14,.,TRBJ2-4,.,CASSPSESRGIQYF,TGTGCCAGCAGCCCGTCGGAGAGTCGGGGCATTCAGTACTTC
TRBV5-6,.,TRBJ2-1,TRBD1,CASSLLGQGAGNEQFF,TGTGCCAGCAGCTTGTTAGGACAGGGGGCAGGCAATGAGCAGTTCTTC
TRBV3-1/TRBV3-2,.,TRBJ1-1,.,CASSYWQGTEAFF,TGTGCCAGCAGCTACTGGCAGGGAACTGAAGCTTTCTTT
TRBV19,.,TRBJ2-2,.,CASSIARGGPGELFF,TGTGCCAGTAGTATAGCGCGTGGGGGCCCCGGGGAGCTGTTTTTT
TRBV14,once,TRBJ2-3,TRBD2,CASSQVLLADNTDTQYF,TGTGCCAGCAGCCAAGTACTACTAGCGGACAACACAGATACGCAGTATTTT
TRBV27,.,TRBJ2-7,.,CASTRAGGKGYEQYF,TGTGCCAGCACCCGAGCTGGAGGCAAGGGCTACGAGCAGTACTTC
TRBV7-2,.,TRBJ2-7,.,CASSLALGPTYEQYF,TGTGCCAGCAGCTTAGCGCTAGGTCCTACCTACGAGCAGTACTTC
TRBV4-1,.,TRBJ1-1,TRBD1,CASSQRDQGANTEAFF,TGCGCCAGCAGCCAAAGAGACCAGGGGGCGAACACTGAAGCTTTCTTT
TRBV6-5,once,TRBJ1-5,.,CASSYQENQPQHF,TGTGCCAGCAGTTACCAGGAAAATCAGCCCCAGCATTTT
TRBV28,.,TRBJ1-1,.,CASTARGEEAFF,TGTGCCAGCACCGCCCGGGGGGAGGAAGCTTTCTTT
TRBV9,few,TRBJ1-6,TRBD1,CASSDGTAYNSPLHF,TGTGCCAGCAGCGACGGGACAGCCTATAATTCACCCCTCCACTTT